This TCR beta chain came from a study of T cells after yellow fever vaccination. Study overall: Researchers used SMART-Seq v4 Ultra Low Input to prepare fractions that had low cell numbers. Findings and caveats of the study: Sorted repertoires could include abundant contaminating clonotypes from bulk cells.

Each CDR3 protein gets one entry after TCRdb re-called the 5' RACE reads with MiXCR. The sample shows 250,000 or so distinct CDR3 sequences, about 3.7% of them seen only once. Note on this clonotype: Its specificity is unknown.

The CDR3 covers 13 residues. Trimming cost V 5 bases and J 5 bases; bases outside gene matches: 6. CDR1 SNHLY and CDR2 FYNNEI come from the germline V gene. The sample was PBMCs, taken 15 days after the yellow fever booster vaccination. The rearrangement uses TRBV2 and TRBJ2-7, with 7 bases fitting TRBD1. The source of this sequence is a man between 18 and 35 years old who received the YFV17D yellow fever vaccine. The CDR3 sequence is CASSQQGFDEQYF. CDR3 nucleotide sequence: TGTGCCAGCAGTCAACAGGGGTTCGACGAGCAGTACTTC.